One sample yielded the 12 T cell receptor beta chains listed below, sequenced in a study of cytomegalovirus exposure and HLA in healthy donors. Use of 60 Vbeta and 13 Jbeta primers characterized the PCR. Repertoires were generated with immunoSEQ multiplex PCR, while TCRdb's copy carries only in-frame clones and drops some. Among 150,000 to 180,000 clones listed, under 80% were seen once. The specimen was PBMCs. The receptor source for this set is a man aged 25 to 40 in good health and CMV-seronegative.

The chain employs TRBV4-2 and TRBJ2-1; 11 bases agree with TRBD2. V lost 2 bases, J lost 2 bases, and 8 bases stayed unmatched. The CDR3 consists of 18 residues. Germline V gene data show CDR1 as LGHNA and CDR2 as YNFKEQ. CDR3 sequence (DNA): TGTGCCAGCAGCCAAACTAGCGGGGGCGATATAGCCTACAATGAGCAGTTCTTC. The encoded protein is CASSQTSGGDIAYNEQFF.

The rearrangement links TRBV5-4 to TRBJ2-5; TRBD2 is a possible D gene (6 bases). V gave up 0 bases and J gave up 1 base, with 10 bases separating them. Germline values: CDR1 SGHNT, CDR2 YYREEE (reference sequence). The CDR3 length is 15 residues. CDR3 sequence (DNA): TGTGCCAGCAGCTTGGAGGCGGGGCGCCAAGAGACCCAGTACTTC. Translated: CASSLEAGRQETQYF.

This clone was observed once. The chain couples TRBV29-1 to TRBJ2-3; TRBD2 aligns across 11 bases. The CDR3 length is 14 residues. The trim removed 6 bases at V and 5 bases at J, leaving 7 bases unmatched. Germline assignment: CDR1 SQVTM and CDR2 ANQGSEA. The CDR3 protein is CSVLSGGAQDTQYF. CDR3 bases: TGCAGCGTGCTTAGCGGGGGGGCTCAAGATACGCAGTATTTT.

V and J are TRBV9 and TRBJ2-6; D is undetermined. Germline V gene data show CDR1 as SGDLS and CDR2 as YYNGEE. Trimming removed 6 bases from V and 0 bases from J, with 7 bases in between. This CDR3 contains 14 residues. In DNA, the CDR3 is TGTGCCAGCACTAAAAGCTCTGGGGCCAACGTCCTGACTTTC. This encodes CASTKSSGANVLTF.

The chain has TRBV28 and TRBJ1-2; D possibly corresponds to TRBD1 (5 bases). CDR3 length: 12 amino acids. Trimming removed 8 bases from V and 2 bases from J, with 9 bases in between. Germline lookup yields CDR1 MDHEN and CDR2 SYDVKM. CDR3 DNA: TGTGCCAGCTATGGGGGGAACTATGGCTACACCTTC. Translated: CASYGGNYGYTF.

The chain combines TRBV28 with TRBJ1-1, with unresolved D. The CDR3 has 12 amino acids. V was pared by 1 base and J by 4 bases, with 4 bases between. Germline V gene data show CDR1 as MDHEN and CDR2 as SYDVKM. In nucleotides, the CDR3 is TGTGCCAGCAGTTTATCCGGCACTGAAGCTTTCTTT. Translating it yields CASSLSGTEAFF.

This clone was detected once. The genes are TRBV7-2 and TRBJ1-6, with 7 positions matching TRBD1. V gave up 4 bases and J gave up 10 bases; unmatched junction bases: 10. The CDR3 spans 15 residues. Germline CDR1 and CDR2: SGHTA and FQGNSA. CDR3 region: CASSSDRVGESPLHF. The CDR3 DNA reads TGTGCCAGCAGCTCAGACAGGGTCGGAGAATCACCCCTCCACTTT.

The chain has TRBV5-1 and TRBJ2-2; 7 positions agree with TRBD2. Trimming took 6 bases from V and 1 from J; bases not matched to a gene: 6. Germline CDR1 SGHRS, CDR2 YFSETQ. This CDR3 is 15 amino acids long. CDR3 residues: CASKPASGNTGELFF. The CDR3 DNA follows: TGCGCCAGCAAACCCGCTAGCGGGAACACCGGGGAGCTGTTTTTT.

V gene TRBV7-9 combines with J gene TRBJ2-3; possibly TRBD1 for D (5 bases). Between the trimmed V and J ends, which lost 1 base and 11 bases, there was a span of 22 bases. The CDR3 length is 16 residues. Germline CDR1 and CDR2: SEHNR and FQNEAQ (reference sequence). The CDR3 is CASSLEITGLHRWQYF. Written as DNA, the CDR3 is TGTGCCAGCAGCTTAGAAATAACAGGCTTGCACAGATGGCAGTATTTT. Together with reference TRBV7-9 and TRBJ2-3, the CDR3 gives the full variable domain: DTGVSQNPRHKITKRGQNVTFRCDPISEHNRLYWYRQTLGQGPEFLTYFQNEAQLEKSRLLSDRFSAERPKGSFSTLEIQRTEQGDSAMYLCASSLEITGLHRWQYFGPGTRLTVL.

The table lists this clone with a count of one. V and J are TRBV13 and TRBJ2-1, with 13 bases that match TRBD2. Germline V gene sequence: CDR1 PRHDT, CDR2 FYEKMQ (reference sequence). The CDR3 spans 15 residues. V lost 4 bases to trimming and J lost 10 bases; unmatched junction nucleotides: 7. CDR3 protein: CASSSLSTSGREQFF. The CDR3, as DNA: TGTGCCAGCAGCTCCCTATCGACTAGCGGGAGGGAGCAGTTCTTC.

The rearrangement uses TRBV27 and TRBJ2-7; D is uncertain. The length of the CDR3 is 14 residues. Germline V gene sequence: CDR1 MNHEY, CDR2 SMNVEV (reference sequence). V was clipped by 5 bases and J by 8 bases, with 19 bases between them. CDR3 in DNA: TGTGCCAGCAGTAACACGGGTTCTGCGTTGAAGCAGTACTTC. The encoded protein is CASSNTGSALKQYF.

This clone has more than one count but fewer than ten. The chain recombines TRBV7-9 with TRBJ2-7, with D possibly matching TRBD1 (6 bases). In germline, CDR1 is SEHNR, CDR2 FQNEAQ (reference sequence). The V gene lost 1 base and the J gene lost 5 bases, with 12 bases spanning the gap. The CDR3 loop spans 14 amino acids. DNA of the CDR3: TGTGCCAGCAGCTTAGATACACGGACAGACGAGCAGTACTTC. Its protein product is CASSLDTRTDEQYF.